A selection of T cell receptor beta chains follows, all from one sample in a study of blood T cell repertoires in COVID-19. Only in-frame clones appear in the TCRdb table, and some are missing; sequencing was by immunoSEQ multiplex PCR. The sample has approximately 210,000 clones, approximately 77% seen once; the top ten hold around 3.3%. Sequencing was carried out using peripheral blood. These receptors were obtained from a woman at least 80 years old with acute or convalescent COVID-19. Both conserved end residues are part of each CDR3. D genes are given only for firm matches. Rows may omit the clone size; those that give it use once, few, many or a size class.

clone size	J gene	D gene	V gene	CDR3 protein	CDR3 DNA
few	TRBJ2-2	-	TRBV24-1	CATSDPSRVTGELFF	TGTGCCACCAGTGATCCCTCGAGGGTCACCGGGGAGCTGTTTTTT
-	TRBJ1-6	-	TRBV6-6	CAISLNGESPLHF	TGTGCCATCTCCCTAAACGGGGAATCACCCCTCCACTTT
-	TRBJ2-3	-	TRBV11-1	CASSKGGAADTQYF	TGTGCCAGCTCTAAAGGGGGGGCCGCAGATACGCAGTATTTT
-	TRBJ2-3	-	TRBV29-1	CSVEVGRTDTQYF	TGCAGCGTTGAAGTTGGGAGGACAGATACGCAGTATTTT
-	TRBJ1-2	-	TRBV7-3	CASSLGPRDDYGYTF	TGTGCCAGCAGCTTAGGTCCCCGGGATGACTATGGCTACACCTTC
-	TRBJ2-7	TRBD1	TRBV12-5	CASGLAGGYEQYF	TGTGCTAGTGGTTTAGCAGGGGGCTACGAGCAGTACTTC
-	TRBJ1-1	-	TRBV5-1	CASSLVFQSEAFF	TGCGCCAGCAGCTTGGTGTTCCAGTCTGAAGCTTTCTTT
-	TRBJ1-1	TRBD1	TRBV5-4	CASSYTGGAEAFF	TGTGCCAGCAGCTACACAGGGGGCGCGGAAGCTTTCTTT
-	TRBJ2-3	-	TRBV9	CASSVQPGGADTQYF	TGTGCCAGCAGCGTACAACCGGGCGGGGCAGATACGCAGTATTTT
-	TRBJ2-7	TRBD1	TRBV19	CASSYRGLTYEQYF	TGTGCCAGTAGTTACAGGGGGTTAACCTACGAGCAGTACTTC
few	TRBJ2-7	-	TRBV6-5	CASSYSRTPYEQYF	TGTGCCAGCAGTTACTCGCGGACACCTTACGAGCAGTACTTC
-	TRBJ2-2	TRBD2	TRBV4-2	CASSQALAGGPTAGELFF	TGTGCCAGCAGCCAAGCTCTAGCGGGGGGGCCCACCGCCGGGGAGCTGTTTTTT
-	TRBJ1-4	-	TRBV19	CACRGPHVAANEKLFF	TGTGCCTGCCGGGGACCGCACGTAGCGGCTAATGAAAAACTGTTTTTT
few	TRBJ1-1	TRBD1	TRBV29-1	CSVTRGSTEAFF	TGCAGCGTTACCAGGGGGAGCACTGAAGCTTTCTTT
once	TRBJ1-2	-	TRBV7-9	CASSPQRQPYGYTF	TGTGCCAGCAGCCCCCAACGACAGCCATATGGCTACACCTTC
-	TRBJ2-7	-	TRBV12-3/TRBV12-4	CASSRVGGQYF	TGTGCCAGCAGCCGGGTAGGGGGGCAGTACTTC
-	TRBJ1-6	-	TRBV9	CASSARGGETYNSPLHF	TGTGCCAGCAGCGCCAGAGGAGGGGAGACTTATAATTCACCCCTCCACTTT
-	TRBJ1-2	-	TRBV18	CASSPLPSREANYGYTF	TGTGCCAGCTCACCCCTCCCAAGTAGGGAGGCTAACTATGGCTACACCTTC
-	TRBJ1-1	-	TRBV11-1	CASSFEIMNTEAFF	TGTGCCAGCAGCTTTGAGATAATGAACACTGAAGCTTTCTTT
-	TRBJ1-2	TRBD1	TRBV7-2	CASSLAGQNYGYTF	TGTGCCAGCAGCTTAGCGGGACAGAACTATGGCTACACCTTC
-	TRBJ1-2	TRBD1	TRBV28	CASRAGTGITQGYGYTF	TGTGCCAGCAGGGCCGGGACAGGGATAACCCAGGGCTATGGCTACACCTTC
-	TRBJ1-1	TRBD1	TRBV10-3	CAISAGLGTANTEAFF	TGTGCCATCAGTGCCGGCCTAGGGACAGCTAACACTGAAGCTTTCTTT
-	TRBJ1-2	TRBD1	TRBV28	CASSPQGARGYTF	TGTGCCAGCAGCCCACAGGGGGCCAGGGGCTACACCTTC
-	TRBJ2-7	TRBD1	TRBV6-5	CASSPGTGNSYEQYF	TGTGCCAGCAGCCCCGGGACAGGGAATTCCTACGAGCAGTACTTC
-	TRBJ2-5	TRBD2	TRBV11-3	CASSWGGKETQYF	TGTGCCAGCAGCTGGGGGGGGAAAGAGACCCAGTACTTC
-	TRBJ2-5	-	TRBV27	CASSLVGAAQETQYF	TGTGCCAGCAGTTTAGTCGGAGCGGCCCAAGAGACCCAGTACTTC
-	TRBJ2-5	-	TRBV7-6	CASSLGQGRGQETQYF	TGTGCCAGCAGCTTAGGGCAGGGCCGAGGTCAAGAGACCCAGTACTTC
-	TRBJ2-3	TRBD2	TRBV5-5	CASSLEVASGADTQYF	TGTGCCAGCAGCTTGGAGGTGGCAAGCGGGGCAGATACGCAGTATTTT
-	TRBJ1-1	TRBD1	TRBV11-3	CASMGQILGEAFF	TGTGCCAGCATGGGACAGATTTTAGGTGAAGCTTTCTTT
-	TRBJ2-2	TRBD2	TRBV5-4	CASSYTSGGHTGELFF	TGTGCCAGCAGCTATACTAGCGGGGGGCACACCGGGGAGCTGTTTTTT
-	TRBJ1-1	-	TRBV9	CASSPRPQGSEAFF	TGTGCCAGCAGCCCACGACCACAGGGCTCTGAAGCTTTCTTT
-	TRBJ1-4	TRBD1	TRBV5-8	CASSPSRDRVFEKLFF	TGTGCCAGCAGCCCCTCCCGGGACAGGGTGTTTGAAAAACTGTTTTTT
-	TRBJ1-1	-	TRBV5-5	CASSLLAGPNTEAFF	TGTGCCAGCAGCTTGCTAGCGGGACCGAACACTGAAGCTTTCTTT
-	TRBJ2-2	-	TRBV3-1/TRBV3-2	CATTPDTNTGELFF	TGTGCCACTACCCCGGACACGAACACCGGGGAGCTGTTTTTT
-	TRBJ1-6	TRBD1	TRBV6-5	CASTRTGGDSPLHF	TGTGCCAGCACCAGAACAGGGGGGGATTCACCCCTCCACTTT